What follows are 12 T cell receptor beta chains derived from one specimen sequenced in a study of blood T cells in healthy people across ages (dated by TCRdb to between 2014 and 2016). Library construction relied on 5' RACE. Sequencing instrument: Illumina HiSeq 2500. A second roughly 6 to 11 cycle PCR used a sample-barcoded 5' primer and a J-beta primer mix. TCRdb passed the public sequencing reads through fastp at Q25 and MiXCR, retaining productive beta sequences. Identical CDR3 protein sequences are pooled into one entry, listed with their most common genes and DNA. The sample has hundreds of thousands of distinct CDR3 sequences on record, roughly 44% of them singletons. In total, the top ten clones hold around 21% of the sample. Input material: blood. The source of these receptors is a man in his 60s in good health.

This chain joins TRBV30 and TRBJ2-7; a weak D match, TRBD2 (7 bases). V shed 4 bases and J shed 0 bases, with 10 bases lying between them. The germline gives CDR1 GTSNPN, CDR2 SVGIG (reference sequence). The CDR3 sequence is 13 residues long. CDR3 nucleotide sequence: TGTGCCTGGAAGGGGGGGAGCTCCTACGAGCAGTACTTC. Protein sequence: CAWKGGSSYEQYF.

The chain combines TRBV3-1 with TRBJ2-6; D uncertain. The V gene's germline CDR1 is LGHDT and CDR2 YNNKEL (reference sequence). The CDR3 covers 17 residues. V lost 1 base and J 0 bases, leaving 10 bases between the germline ends. This CDR3 reads CASSQGWQTSGANVLTF. In nucleotides, the CDR3 is TGTGCCAGCAGCCAAGGTTGGCAGACCTCTGGGGCCAACGTCCTGACTTTC.

This chain uses TRBV12-5 with TRBJ2-5; TRBD1 matches at 7 bases. The closer fit of TRBJ2-7 to the DNA end suggests the J call may be wrong. The CDR3 has 12 residues. Germline assignment: CDR1 LGHNT and CDR2 FRNRAP. The CDR3 reads CATGQDGYEQYF. The CDR3 nucleotides are TGTGCTACCGGACAGGATGGCTACGAGCAGTACTTC.

V usage is TRBV12-3 or TRBV12-4 and J usage is TRBJ1-2, with 7 nucleotides matching TRBD1. The CDR3 sequence is 14 residues long. V shed 1 base and J 6 bases; nucleotides not matched to a gene: 5. The CDR3 nucleotides read TGTGCCAGCAGTTTAGTCAGGGGGAGACATGGCTACACCTTC. Translating it yields CASSLVRGRHGYTF.

This clonotype was counted only a few times. The rearrangement joins TRBV6-2 or TRBV6-3 to TRBJ2-4; tentative D call: TRBD2 (5 bases). The germline V gene has CDR1 MNHEY and CDR2 SVGEGT. The CDR3 is made up of 16 amino acids. The germline V and J ends were trimmed by 8 bases and 1 base, with 18 bases remaining between them. CDR3 in amino acids: CASAYSGRGAKNIQYF. DNA of the CDR3: TGTGCCAGCGCATACTCTGGAAGAGGGGCCAAAAACATTCAGTACTTC.

The V and J genes are TRBV10-3 and TRBJ2-7; D perhaps matches TRBD2 (5 bases). Germline values: CDR1 ENHRY, CDR2 SYGVKD. Deletions cut 0 bases from V and 3 bases from J, with 12 bases between. This CDR3 spans 15 amino acids. Here the CDR3 DNA reads TGTGCCATCAGTGAGTCGCCACGGGCGGGCTACGAGCAGTACTTC. Its protein is CAISESPRAGYEQYF.

This clonotype was picked up a small number of times. This chain uses TRBV10-3 with TRBJ2-1; 10 bases fit TRBD2. Germline V lookup: CDR1 ENHRY, CDR2 SYGVKD. The ends lost 0 bases at V and 7 bases at J; junction bases unmatched: 6. CDR3 length: 16 amino acids. CDR3 DNA sequence: TGTGCCATCAGTGAGTCTAGCGGGGGGAACAGGAATGAGCAGTTCTTC. Translated, it gives CAISESSGGNRNEQFF.

CDR3 residues: CSVEGQGRVEAFF. The CDR3 bases are TGCAGCGTTGAGGGACAGGGGAGGGTTGAAGCTTTCTTT. The chain has TRBV29-1 and TRBJ1-1; 10 positions agree with TRBD1. Germline V lookup: CDR1 SQVTM, CDR2 ANQGSEA. The CDR3 length is 13 residues. Unmatched junction bases numbered 5, after V lost 3 bases and J lost 7 bases. The full variable domain, completed using reference TRBV29-1 and TRBJ1-1, is SAVISQKPSRDICQRGTSLTIQCQVDSQVTMMFWYRQQPGQSLTLIATANQGSEATYESGFVIDKFPISRPNLTFSTLTVSNMSPEDSSIYLCSVEGQGRVEAFFGQGTRLTVV.

The chain carries TRBV7-2 and TRBJ1-6, with D perhaps TRBD1 (5 bases). The V end was cut by 2 bases, the J end by 8 bases, with 10 bases between. The CDR3 loop spans 14 amino acids. Looked up from germline, CDR1 is SGHTA and CDR2 is FQGNSA. CDR3 nucleotide sequence: TGTGCCAGCAGCTTACAGGGTGCAGATTCACCCCTCCACTTT. This codes for CASSLQGADSPLHF.

V usage is TRBV18 and J usage is TRBJ2-3, with 8 bases aligning to TRBD2. V lost 8 bases, J lost 1 base, and 5 bases stayed unmatched. CDR1 and CDR2 from the germline V gene are KGHSH and LQKENI. This CDR3 spans 14 amino acids. The CDR3 sequence is CASQSSGGTDTQYF. DNA for the CDR3: TGTGCCAGCCAGAGTAGCGGGGGCACAGATACGCAGTATTTT.

This clonotype was detected a few times. This sequence joins TRBV3-1 and TRBJ1-2, with 7 bases lining up with TRBD1. The CDR3 has 15 residues. Losses at the gene ends were 4 bases for V and 1 base for J; bases not matched to a gene: 6. Germline assignment: CDR1 LGHDT and CDR2 YNNKEL (reference sequence). CDR3 region: CASSPATGFNYGYTF. CDR3 in DNA: TGTGCCAGCAGCCCAGCGACAGGGTTTAACTATGGCTACACCTTC.

The sample holds a few counts of this clonotype. The V and J genes are TRBV7-9 and TRBJ2-5, with a tentative D call TRBD2 (5 bases). V was cut by 3 bases and J by 1 base, with 6 bases left in between. The CDR3 length is 13 residues. Germline assignment: CDR1 SEHNR and CDR2 FQNEAQ (reference sequence). The CDR3 DNA reads as TGTGCCAGCAGCTTTACTAGCCAAGAGACCCAGTACTTC. Its translation is CASSFTSQETQYF.